This T cell receptor (beta chain) is drawn from a study of CD8+CD57+ T cells in acquired aplastic anemia. Study-level findings and limits: There were twenty-nine CD8+ CDR3 sequences that occurred in both patients and controls.

This clonotype was detected many times. What it binds is unknown. Between the trimmed V and J ends, which lost 0 bases and 0 bases, there was a span of 16 bases. This CDR3 region has 18 residues. Per germline, CDR1 SGHVS and CDR2 FQNEAQ. The template used for profiling TCR beta VDJ and CDR3 was genomic DNA. TCRdb re-derived calls from the reads in MiXCR, one entry per CDR3 protein. The sample yields 180,000 or so distinct CDR3 sequences, around half seen once. Sequencing involved patients with CD8+CD57+ cell expansion previously shown by flow cytometry. Every patient had severe acquired aplastic anemia. No therapy had been given to the patients at the time of blood sampling.

The source of this sequence is a human donor with aplastic anemia. Sequenced input: sorted CD4+, CD8+, or CD8+CD57+ T cells (not recorded which) from PBMCs. The rearrangement joins TRBV7-8 to TRBJ2-3; D is perhaps TRBD2 (7 bases). The CDR3 is CASSLARSGGLSTDTQYF. The CDR3 nucleotides are TGTGCCAGCAGCTTAGCGCGGTCGGGGGGCCTTAGCACAGATACGCAGTATTTT.